These T cell receptor beta chains were read from a single sample in a study of Tregs in tolerant kidney transplant recipients. Using immunoSEQ multiplex PCR, the repertoire was profiled, and TCRdb retains in-frame clones only, with some absent. The sample holds approximately 98,000 clones, nearly 90% seen once. The specimen comprised CD4+ T cells from blood, sampled before the transplant. Every receptor here comes from a human donor who received a combined kidney and bone marrow transplant. Both conserved end residues are part of each CDR3. The order of the fields is V gene, CDR3 length, J gene, clone size, D gene, CDR3 DNA, CDR3 protein. D genes are given only for firm matches. The size field is filled for only some rows; it gives once, few, many or a size class.

V gene: TRBV11-2; CDR3 length: 15; J gene: TRBJ2-7; clone size: NA; D gene: NA; CDR3 DNA: TGTGCCAGCAGCTTTGACTCAATCAGCTCCTACGAGCAGTACTTC; CDR3 protein: CASSFDSISSYEQYF
V gene: TRBV7-2; CDR3 length: 13; J gene: TRBJ1-5; clone size: NA; D gene: NA; CDR3 DNA: TGTGCCAGCAGCTTACACGGGAATCAGCCCCAGCATTTT; CDR3 protein: CASSLHGNQPQHF
V gene: TRBV5-1; CDR3 length: 16; J gene: TRBJ2-6; clone size: NA; D gene: NA; CDR3 DNA: TGCGCCAGCAGCTTGGAATGGGGCCGTGGGGCCAACGTCCTGACTTTC; CDR3 protein: CASSLEWGRGANVLTF
V gene: TRBV6-5; CDR3 length: 15; J gene: TRBJ2-7; clone size: NA; D gene: NA; CDR3 DNA: TGTGCCAGCAGTTACTCGAGGGACTCACCCTACGAGCAGTACTTC; CDR3 protein: CASSYSRDSPYEQYF
V gene: TRBV30; CDR3 length: 16; J gene: TRBJ1-1; clone size: NA; D gene: NA; CDR3 DNA: TGTGCCTGGAGAGACATTCGGAAACAAATGAACACTGAAGCTTTCTTT; CDR3 protein: CAWRDIRKQMNTEAFF
V gene: TRBV12-5; CDR3 length: 16; J gene: TRBJ2-7; clone size: NA; D gene: TRBD1; CDR3 DNA: TGTGCTAGTGGTTTGGTACTTGGGACAGGGATCAACGAGCAGTACTTC; CDR3 protein: CASGLVLGTGINEQYF
V gene: TRBV30; CDR3 length: 11; J gene: TRBJ2-3; clone size: NA; D gene: NA; CDR3 DNA: TGTGCCTGGACTTTCGGAGATACGCAGTATTTT; CDR3 protein: CAWTFGDTQYF
V gene: TRBV19; CDR3 length: 14; J gene: TRBJ1-5; clone size: NA; D gene: NA; CDR3 DNA: TGTGCCAGTAGCCGCAGGGAGGGCAATCAGCCCCAGCATTTT; CDR3 protein: CASSRREGNQPQHF
V gene: TRBV18; CDR3 length: 15; J gene: TRBJ2-5; clone size: NA; D gene: NA; CDR3 DNA: TGTGCCAGCTCCCTGCGGGACCGTCGGAGAGAGACCCAGTACTTC; CDR3 protein: CASSLRDRRRETQYF
V gene: TRBV9; CDR3 length: 16; J gene: TRBJ2-1; clone size: NA; D gene: TRBD2; CDR3 DNA: TGTGCCAGCAGCCCAGGGGTAGCGGGAGGACACAATGAGCAGTTCTTC; CDR3 protein: CASSPGVAGGHNEQFF
V gene: TRBV5-4; CDR3 length: 16; J gene: TRBJ1-2; clone size: NA; D gene: NA; CDR3 DNA: TGTGCCAGCATCCCCTTCGGTGGGAGTCCCCCAAGTGGCTACACCTTC; CDR3 protein: CASIPFGGSPPSGYTF
V gene: TRBV6-5; CDR3 length: 16; J gene: TRBJ2-3; clone size: few; D gene: NA; CDR3 DNA: TGTGCCAGCAGTTCTTACCTCGGCGGGACCGGAGATACGCAGTATTTT; CDR3 protein: CASSSYLGGTGDTQYF
V gene: TRBV2; CDR3 length: 15; J gene: TRBJ1-4; clone size: NA; D gene: TRBD1; CDR3 DNA: TGTGCCAGCAGGATGACAGGGGGAACTAATGAAAAACTGTTTTTT; CDR3 protein: CASRMTGGTNEKLFF
V gene: TRBV6-6; CDR3 length: 13; J gene: TRBJ1-2; clone size: NA; D gene: TRBD1; CDR3 DNA: TGTGCCAGCACTCGACAGGGAGGCTATGGCTACACCTTC; CDR3 protein: CASTRQGGYGYTF
V gene: TRBV14; CDR3 length: 14; J gene: TRBJ2-5; clone size: NA; D gene: NA; CDR3 DNA: TGTGCCAGCAGCCAAGGGGCACGGTCCGAGACCCAGTACTTC; CDR3 protein: CASSQGARSETQYF
V gene: TRBV10-2; CDR3 length: 18; J gene: TRBJ2-1; clone size: NA; D gene: TRBD2; CDR3 DNA: TGCGCCAGCACAAACCCGGGACTAGCGGTTCGGCCCTACAATGAGCAGTTCTTC; CDR3 protein: CASTNPGLAVRPYNEQFF
V gene: TRBV11-2; CDR3 length: 15; J gene: TRBJ2-5; clone size: NA; D gene: TRBD2; CDR3 DNA: TGTGCCAGCAGCTCCCTCGGGGGGGGTCAAGAGACCCAGTACTTC; CDR3 protein: CASSSLGGGQETQYF
V gene: TRBV7-2; CDR3 length: 16; J gene: TRBJ2-5; clone size: NA; D gene: TRBD2; CDR3 DNA: TGTGCCAGCAGCTTAGAACTAGCGGGGGGAGGAGAGACCCAGTACTTC; CDR3 protein: CASSLELAGGGETQYF
V gene: TRBV5-6; CDR3 length: 17; J gene: TRBJ2-3; clone size: NA; D gene: TRBD2; CDR3 DNA: TGTGCCAGCAGCCCGAGACGGGGGGGCCAGAGCACAGATACGCAGTATTTT; CDR3 protein: CASSPRRGGQSTDTQYF
V gene: TRBV28; CDR3 length: 14; J gene: TRBJ1-5; clone size: once; D gene: TRBD1; CDR3 DNA: TGTGCCAGCAGTCTGACAGGGGGATATCAGCCCCAGCATTTT; CDR3 protein: CASSLTGGYQPQHF
V gene: TRBV21-1; CDR3 length: 17; J gene: TRBJ2-7; clone size: NA; D gene: NA; CDR3 DNA: TGTGCCAGCAGCAAAGCGTACGGGACACCCCAAACCTACGAGCAGTACTTC; CDR3 protein: CASSKAYGTPQTYEQYF
V gene: TRBV5-1; CDR3 length: 17; J gene: TRBJ1-2; clone size: NA; D gene: TRBD1; CDR3 DNA: TGCGCCAGCAGCCGACAGCCGGGACAGGGGGCGAACTATGGCTACACCTTC; CDR3 protein: CASSRQPGQGANYGYTF
V gene: TRBV28; CDR3 length: 15; J gene: TRBJ2-1; clone size: NA; D gene: TRBD2; CDR3 DNA: TGTGCCAGCAGTTCACTAGCGGGGGGGCGGAATGAGCAGTTCTTC; CDR3 protein: CASSSLAGGRNEQFF
V gene: TRBV18; CDR3 length: 19; J gene: TRBJ2-7; clone size: NA; D gene: TRBD2; CDR3 DNA: TGTGCCAGCTCACCATTGGGAGGGAGGGAAATAGCGGGCTTATACGAGCAGTACTTC; CDR3 protein: CASSPLGGREIAGLYEQYF
V gene: TRBV18; CDR3 length: 17; J gene: TRBJ1-2; clone size: NA; D gene: NA; CDR3 DNA: TGTGCCAGCTCACCATCTGGCGGGGATGGGATTGGGTATGGCTACACCTTC; CDR3 protein: CASSPSGGDGIGYGYTF
V gene: TRBV5-8; CDR3 length: 14; J gene: TRBJ1-1; clone size: NA; D gene: NA; CDR3 DNA: TGTGCCAGCAGCTTGGGACAGGTGAACACTGAAGCTTTCTTT; CDR3 protein: CASSLGQVNTEAFF
V gene: TRBV2; CDR3 length: 13; J gene: TRBJ2-7; clone size: once; D gene: NA; CDR3 DNA: TGTGCCGGATGTAACAGGGTAACCTACGAGCAGTACTTC; CDR3 protein: CAGCNRVTYEQYF
V gene: TRBV25-1; CDR3 length: 16; J gene: TRBJ2-1; clone size: NA; D gene: NA; CDR3 DNA: TGTGCCAGCAGTCCCCTCCTGGGGGGTGGCTGGGGTGAGCAGTTCTTC; CDR3 protein: CASSPLLGGGWGEQFF
V gene: TRBV5-6; CDR3 length: 15; J gene: TRBJ2-7; clone size: NA; D gene: TRBD1; CDR3 DNA: TGTGCCAGCAGCCGCTACACGGGACAGTCTCCCGAGCAGTACTTC; CDR3 protein: CASSRYTGQSPEQYF
V gene: TRBV9; CDR3 length: 13; J gene: TRBJ2-7; clone size: once; D gene: TRBD1; CDR3 DNA: TGTGCCGGACCCGGGACAGGGGACTACGAGCAGTACTTC; CDR3 protein: CAGPGTGDYEQYF
V gene: TRBV30; CDR3 length: 15; J gene: TRBJ2-7; clone size: NA; D gene: TRBD1; CDR3 DNA: TGTGCCTGGAAGGCCTTAGGGACAGGGACCTACGAGCAGTACTTC; CDR3 protein: CAWKALGTGTYEQYF
V gene: TRBV4-1; CDR3 length: 17; J gene: TRBJ1-3; clone size: NA; D gene: NA; CDR3 DNA: TGCGCCAGCAGCCAACGTACCTTGCAGGGATCTGGAAACACCATATATTTT; CDR3 protein: CASSQRTLQGSGNTIYF
V gene: TRBV4-1; CDR3 length: 16; J gene: TRBJ1-4; clone size: once; D gene: NA; CDR3 DNA: TGCGCCAGCAGCCAAGAATGGCCCCGTCCAAATGAAAAACTGTTTTTT; CDR3 protein: CASSQEWPRPNEKLFF
V gene: TRBV23-1; CDR3 length: 17; J gene: TRBJ2-3; clone size: NA; D gene: NA; CDR3 DNA: TGCGCCAGCAGTTTGAGGCCTCCAACAGGGTGCACAGATACGCAGTATTTT; CDR3 protein: CASSLRPPTGCTDTQYF
V gene: TRBV6-4; CDR3 length: 16; J gene: TRBJ2-2; clone size: NA; D gene: TRBD1; CDR3 DNA: TGTGCCAGCAGTGACTCTGGACAGGGGAACACCGGGGAGCTGTTTTTT; CDR3 protein: CASSDSGQGNTGELFF
V gene: TRBV28; CDR3 length: 16; J gene: TRBJ2-2; clone size: NA; D gene: TRBD2; CDR3 DNA: TGTGCCAGCAGTTTCCGTGGCGGGAGCTGGGGCGGGGAGCTGTTTTTT; CDR3 protein: CASSFRGGSWGGELFF
V gene: TRBV10-3; CDR3 length: 14; J gene: TRBJ1-1; clone size: NA; D gene: TRBD1; CDR3 DNA: TGTGCCATCAGTGAACAGGGGGGAGGAACTGAAGCTTTCTTT; CDR3 protein: CAISEQGGGTEAFF
V gene: TRBV6-6; CDR3 length: 13; J gene: TRBJ1-1; clone size: NA; D gene: NA; CDR3 DNA: TGTGCCAGCAGTTTCAGTATGAACACTGAAGCTTTCTTT; CDR3 protein: CASSFSMNTEAFF
V gene: TRBV6-1; CDR3 length: 17; J gene: TRBJ1-5; clone size: NA; D gene: NA; CDR3 DNA: TGTGCCAGCAGTGAAGGTACGGCAGGTCCTTTCAATCAGCCCCAGCATTTT; CDR3 protein: CASSEGTAGPFNQPQHF
V gene: TRBV7-7; CDR3 length: 14; J gene: TRBJ2-1; clone size: NA; D gene: TRBD1; CDR3 DNA: TGTGCCAGCAGCTACAGGGGTCCCTCCGATGAGCAGTTCTTC; CDR3 protein: CASSYRGPSDEQFF